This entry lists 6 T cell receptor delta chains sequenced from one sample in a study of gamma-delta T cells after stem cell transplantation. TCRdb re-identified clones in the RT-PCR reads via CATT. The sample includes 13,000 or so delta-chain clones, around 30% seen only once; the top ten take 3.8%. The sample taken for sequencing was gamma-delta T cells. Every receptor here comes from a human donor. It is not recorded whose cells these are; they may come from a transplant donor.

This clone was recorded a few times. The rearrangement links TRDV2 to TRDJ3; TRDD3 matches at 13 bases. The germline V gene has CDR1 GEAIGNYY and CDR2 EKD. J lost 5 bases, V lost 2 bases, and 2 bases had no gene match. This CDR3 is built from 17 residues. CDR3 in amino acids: CACDKLGDTRDTRQMFF. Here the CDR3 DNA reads TGTGCCTGTGACAAACTGGGGGATACGCGGGACACCCGACAGATGTTTTTC.

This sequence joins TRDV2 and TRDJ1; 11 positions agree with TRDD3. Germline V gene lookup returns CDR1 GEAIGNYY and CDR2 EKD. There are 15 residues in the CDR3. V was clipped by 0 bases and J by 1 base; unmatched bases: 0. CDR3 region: CACDTWGIRTDKLIF. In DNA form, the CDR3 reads TGTGCCTGTGACACCTGGGGGATACGCACCGATAAACTCATCTTT.

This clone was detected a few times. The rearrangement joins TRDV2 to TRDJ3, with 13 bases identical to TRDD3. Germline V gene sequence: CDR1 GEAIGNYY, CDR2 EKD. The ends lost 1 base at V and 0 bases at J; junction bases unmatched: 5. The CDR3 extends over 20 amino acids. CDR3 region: CACDTINWGIRSWDTRQMFF. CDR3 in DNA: TGTGCCTGTGACACAATTAACTGGGGGATACGCTCCTGGGACACCCGACAGATGTTTTTC.

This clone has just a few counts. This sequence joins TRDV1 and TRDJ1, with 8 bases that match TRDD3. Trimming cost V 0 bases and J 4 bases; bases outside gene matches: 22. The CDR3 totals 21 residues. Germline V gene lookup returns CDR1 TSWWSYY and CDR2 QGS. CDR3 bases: TGTGCTCTTGGGGAACTAGCTCCCGTCCCCCCCGGGGGGGATAGGGGCGATAAACTCATCTTT. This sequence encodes CALGELAPVPPGGDRGDKLIF.

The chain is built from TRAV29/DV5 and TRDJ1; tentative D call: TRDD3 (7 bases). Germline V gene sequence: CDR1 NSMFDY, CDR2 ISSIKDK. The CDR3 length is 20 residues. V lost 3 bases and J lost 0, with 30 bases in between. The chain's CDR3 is CAAKIPKGDSTVTYTDKLIF. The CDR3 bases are TGTGCAGCAAAAATTCCTAAGGGGGATTCAACGGTGACCTACACCGATAAACTCATCTTT. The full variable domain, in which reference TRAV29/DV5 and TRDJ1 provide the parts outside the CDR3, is DQQVKQNSPSLSVQEGRISILNCDYTNSMFDYFLWYKKYPAEGPTFLISISSIKDKNEDGRFTVFLNKSAKHLSLHIVPSQPGDSAVYFCAAKIPKGDSTVTYTDKLIFGKGTRVTVEP.

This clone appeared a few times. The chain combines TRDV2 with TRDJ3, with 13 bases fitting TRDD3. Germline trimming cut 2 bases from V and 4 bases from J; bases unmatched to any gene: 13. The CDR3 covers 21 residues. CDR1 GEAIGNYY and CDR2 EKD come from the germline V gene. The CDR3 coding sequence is TGTGCCTGTGACAGGAGGTTTTCACTGGGGGATACGCCTTGGGACACCCGACAGATGTTTTTC. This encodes CACDRRFSLGDTPWDTRQMFF.